Below, one T cell receptor (beta chain) is given with its context. TCRdb used MiXCR to reprocess the 5' RACE reads, holding one entry per CDR3 protein. The top ten hold 2.9% of the sample, which has fewer than 500,000 distinct CDR3 sequences, 20% to 25% seen once. The CDR3 is 15 amino acids. Per germline, CDR1 MNHEY and CDR2 SMNVEV (reference sequence). V lost 5 bases and J 3 bases, leaving 17 bases between the germline ends. The source of the sample is a study of identical twins. This sample also appeared in a second study, on T cells expressing NK-cell markers.

The rearrangement uses TRBV27 and TRBJ2-7; tentatively, D is TRBD1 or TRBD2 (5 bases each). This TCR was sampled from a woman between 18 and 29 years old in good health. The sample taken for sequencing was CD4+ T cells sorted from blood. CDR3 nucleotide sequence: TGTGCCAGCAGTCTAGGCCCGGGGCCTGGCTACGAGCAGTACTTC. Protein product: CASSLGPGPGYEQYF.